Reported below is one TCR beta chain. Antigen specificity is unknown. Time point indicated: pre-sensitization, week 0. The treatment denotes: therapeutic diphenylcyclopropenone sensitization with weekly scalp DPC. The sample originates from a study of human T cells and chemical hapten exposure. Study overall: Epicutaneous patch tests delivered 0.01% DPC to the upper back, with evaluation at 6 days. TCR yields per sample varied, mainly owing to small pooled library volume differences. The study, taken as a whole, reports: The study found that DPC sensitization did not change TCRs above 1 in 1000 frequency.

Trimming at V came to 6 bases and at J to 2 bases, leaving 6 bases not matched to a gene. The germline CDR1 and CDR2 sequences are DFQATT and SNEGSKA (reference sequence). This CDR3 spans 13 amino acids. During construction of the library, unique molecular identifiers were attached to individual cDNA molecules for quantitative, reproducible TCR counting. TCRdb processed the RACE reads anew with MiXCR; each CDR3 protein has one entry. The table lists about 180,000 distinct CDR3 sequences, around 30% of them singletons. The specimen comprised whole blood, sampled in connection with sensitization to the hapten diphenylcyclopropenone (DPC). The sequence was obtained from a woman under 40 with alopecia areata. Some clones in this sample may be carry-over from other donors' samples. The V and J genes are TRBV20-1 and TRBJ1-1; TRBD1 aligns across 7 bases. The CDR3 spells CSAAGTANTEAFF. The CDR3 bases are TGCAGTGCCGCCGGGACAGCAAACACTGAAGCTTTCTTT.